These 8 T cell receptor beta chains share one sample of origin, sequenced in a study of cytomegalovirus exposure and HLA in healthy donors. PCR used 60 Vbeta primers and 13 Jbeta primers. Measured with immunoSEQ multiplex PCR; TCRdb has only the in-frame clones, and not every one. The sample holds 90,000 to 150,000 clones; 76% are singletons and the top ten take approximately 12%. Sequencing was performed on PBMCs. The origin of the receptors is a woman aged 40 to 50 in good health and CMV-seropositive.

Remarks on this clone: Other DNA sequences of this sample code for an identical CDR3. The rearrangement links TRBV27 to TRBJ1-5, with D possibly matching TRBD1 (5 bases). Germline loops: CDR1 MNHEY, CDR2 SMNVEV (reference sequence). The CDR3 length is 15 residues. V was pared by 3 bases and J by 3 bases, with 12 bases between. CDR3 region: CASSLSGTFNQPQHF. The CDR3 nucleotides are TGTGCCAGCAGTTTGTCAGGGACTTTCAATCAGCCCCAGCATTTT.

In nucleotides, the CDR3 is TGTGCCAGCAGTCCTGCGGGACAGGGGCGAGCTAACTATGGCTACACCTTC. This translates into CASSPAGQGRANYGYTF. This chain links TRBV27 with TRBJ1-2; 10 bases are shared with TRBD1. In germline, CDR1 is MNHEY, CDR2 SMNVEV (reference sequence). The CDR3 runs to 17 residues. J lost 0 bases, V lost 5 bases, and 9 bases had no gene match.

The chain's CDR3 is CASSYPGQKGHGYTF. CDR3 DNA: TGTGCCAGCAGTTATCCGGGACAGAAAGGCCATGGCTACACCTTC. The chain carries TRBV6-6 and TRBJ1-2; 7 bases are shared with TRBD1. Germline trimming cut 3 bases from V and 6 bases from J; bases unmatched to any gene: 10. CDR1 MNHNY and CDR2 SVGAGI come from the germline V gene (reference sequence). This CDR3 spans 15 amino acids.

As DNA, the CDR3 is TGTGCCAGCAGTAAGGGACAGTATGACAATTCACCCCTCCACTTT. Translation gives CASSKGQYDNSPLHF. The chain has TRBV6-6 and TRBJ1-6; 7 nucleotides match TRBD1. CDR3 length equals 15 residues. Germline V lookup: CDR1 MNHNY, CDR2 SVGAGI (reference sequence). V shed 5 bases, J shed 7 bases, and the junction held 8 bases outside the gene matches.

There are a few counts of this clone. The chain joins TRBV30 to TRBJ2-7; 8 nucleotides align to TRBD2. The CDR3 contains 13 residues. The ends lost 4 bases at V and 5 bases at J; junction bases unmatched: 7. Looked up from germline, CDR1 is GTSNPN and CDR2 is SVGIG (reference sequence). The CDR3 region has the DNA TGTGCCTGGAATCGGGGGGGCGTCAACGAGCAGTACTTC. This codes for CAWNRGGVNEQYF.

The chain recombines TRBV5-1 with TRBJ2-2; TRBD1 agrees at 9 bases. CDR3 length equals 17 residues. Unmatched junction bases numbered 5, after V lost 1 base and J lost 1 base. The germline V gene has CDR1 SGHRS and CDR2 YFSETQ. DNA of the CDR3: TGCGCCAGCAGCTTGAGTACAGGGGGCCTGAACACCGGGGAGCTGTTTTTT. Its translation: CASSLSTGGLNTGELFF.

CDR3 coding DNA: TGTGCCAGTAGTATTGCCGGGACAGGGTGGAGGGATAATGAAAAACTGTTTTTT. This encodes CASSIAGTGWRDNEKLFF. The chain recombines TRBV19 with TRBJ1-4; TRBD1 matches at 9 bases. The CDR3 loop spans 18 amino acids. Trimming removed 3 bases from V and 4 bases from J; junction bases left unmatched: 12. Germline loops: CDR1 LNHDA, CDR2 SQIVND (reference sequence). Full variable domain (remainder filled in from reference TRBV19 and TRBJ1-4): DGGITQSPKYLFRKEGQNVTLSCEQNLNHDAMYWYRQDPGQGLRLIYYSQIVNDFQKGDIAEGYSVSREKKESFPLTVTSAQKNPTAFYLCASSIAGTGWRDNEKLFFGSGTQLSVL.

This clone was seen a handful of times. The rearrangement links TRBV2 to TRBJ2-5; 8 nucleotides line up with TRBD2. The V gene end was trimmed by 4 bases and the J gene end by 2 bases; junction bases not matched to a gene: 6. This CDR3 is built from 15 residues. Germline loops: CDR1 SNHLY, CDR2 FYNNEI. Here the CDR3 DNA reads TGTGCCAGCAGTGTACTAGCGGTACCACAAGAGACCCAGTACTTC. Translation gives CASSVLAVPQETQYF.